The 28 T cell receptor beta chains below come from one sample, sequenced in a study of cytomegalovirus exposure and HLA in healthy donors. 60 Vbeta and 13 Jbeta primers were used in PCR. Assay: immunoSEQ multiplex PCR; the TCRdb copy retains only in-frame clones and omits some. The profile shows around 180,000 clones, about four fifths of them singletons. Sequencing was carried out using PBMCs. Source of these receptors: a man in his late teens or twenties in good health and CMV-seronegative.

This chain links TRBV18 with TRBJ2-7, with D possibly being TRBD2 (6 bases). Germline V gives CDR1 KGHSH, CDR2 LQKENI. This CDR3 comprises 14 residues. Trimming took off 5 bases at V and 1 base at J, with 12 bases between the two ends. The chain's CDR3 is CASSFDAGSYEQYF. The CDR3, as DNA: TGTGCCAGCTCATTCGACGCGGGGTCCTACGAGCAGTACTTC.

The chain joins TRBV18 to TRBJ1-5; no clear D gene. The germline V gene encodes CDR1 KGHSH and CDR2 LQKENI. The V gene lost 6 bases and the J gene lost 6 bases, with 9 bases spanning the gap. This CDR3 is built from 12 residues. CDR3 region: CASSLPSQPQHF. As DNA, the CDR3 is TGTGCCAGCTCCCTACCGAGTCAGCCCCAGCATTTT.

The chain has TRBV6-5 and TRBJ2-2, with D possibly TRBD1 on 6 matching bases. The germline V gene has CDR1 MNHEY and CDR2 SVGAGI. The CDR3 loop spans 13 amino acids. Trimming pared 6 bases from V and 8 bases from J, leaving 13 bases between. CDR3 sequence (DNA): TGTGCCAGCAGCCTCCCAGGGGTTGGGGAGCTGTTTTTT. It encodes CASSLPGVGELFF.

This sequence joins TRBV6-5 and TRBJ2-5; tentatively, D is TRBD1 (6 bases). Trimming removed 6 bases from V and 2 bases from J, with 16 bases in between. This CDR3 has 15 residues. In germline, CDR1 is MNHEY, CDR2 SVGAGI. The DNA of the CDR3 is TGTGCCAGCAGACAGCAGGGGTCTAGTCAAGAGACCCAGTACTTC. The encoded protein is CASRQQGSSQETQYF.

The J gene is TRBJ2-1, the V gene TRBV27; 8 bases align to TRBD1. The length of the CDR3 is 14 residues. CDR1 is MNHEY, CDR2 SMNVEV, per germline (reference sequence). Germline trimming cut 5 bases from V and 0 bases from J; bases unmatched to any gene: 0. CDR3 sequence reads: CASSGQGSYNEQFF. For the CDR3, the DNA is TGTGCCAGCAGTGGACAGGGCTCCTACAATGAGCAGTTCTTC.

A remark on this clone: Other DNA sequences in this specimen translate into the identical CDR3. The chain links TRBV5-4 to TRBJ1-1; unclear D gene. This CDR3 is 13 amino acids long. V was clipped by 2 bases and J by 1 base, with 6 bases between them. Germline CDR1 SGHNT, CDR2 YYREEE (reference sequence). This chain's CDR3 is CASSLRGNTEAFF. The CDR3, as DNA: TGTGCCAGCAGCTTACGGGGGAACACTGAAGCTTTCTTT. Full variable domain (remainder filled in from reference TRBV5-4 and TRBJ1-1): ETGVTQSPTHLIKTRGQQVTLRCSSQSGHNTVSWYQQALGQGPQFIFQYYREEENGRGNFPPRFSGLQFPNYSSELNVNALELDDSALYLCASSLRGNTEAFFGQGTRLTVV.

The V and J genes are TRBV9 and TRBJ2-3, with 9 nucleotides matching TRBD2. Germline V gene lookup returns CDR1 SGDLS and CDR2 YYNGEE. The CDR3 sequence is 15 residues long. V dropped 2 bases and J dropped 4; count of bases not matched to a gene: 5. The chain's CDR3 is CASSVSGGMSDTQYF. CDR3 DNA sequence: TGTGCCAGCAGCGTCAGCGGGGGGATGTCAGATACGCAGTATTTT. The variable domain in full, with the rest retrieved from reference TRBV9 and TRBJ2-3, is DSGVTQTPKHLITATGQRVTLRCSPRSGDLSVYWYQQSLDQGLQFLIQYYNGEERAKGNILERFSAQQFPDLHSELNLSSLELGDSALYFCASSVSGGMSDTQYFGPGTRLTVL.

The rearrangement uses TRBV5-1 and TRBJ1-1, with D possibly matching TRBD1 (6 bases). Trimming took off 3 bases at V and 1 base at J, with 10 bases between the two ends. This CDR3 is 14 amino acids long. The germline CDR1 and CDR2 sequences are SGHRS and YFSETQ. CDR3 residues: CASSSTGTNTEAFF. CDR3 DNA: TGCGCCAGCAGCTCCACAGGGACGAACACTGAAGCTTTCTTT.

V is TRBV27 and J is TRBJ2-6, with a weak D call TRBD1 (5 bases). The germline CDR1 and CDR2 sequences are MNHEY and SMNVEV (reference sequence). Trimming cost V 7 bases and J 4 bases, with 20 bases left between them. This CDR3 is built from 17 residues. The CDR3 loop is CASTHLGAVSGANVLTF. CDR3 bases: TGTGCCAGCACCCACCTTGGGGCAGTCTCCGGGGCCAACGTCCTGACTTTC.

The chain links TRBV7-2 to TRBJ1-5, with TRBD1 as a possible D gene (6 bases). The V end was cut by 0 bases, the J end by 1 base, with 10 bases between. The CDR3 contains 16 residues. CDR1 and CDR2 from the germline V gene are SGHTA and FQGNSA. The CDR3: CASSLALGGSNQPQHF. In DNA form, the CDR3 reads TGTGCCAGCAGCTTAGCCCTAGGGGGAAGCAATCAGCCCCAGCATTTT.

On this clone itself: The sample has other DNA sequences that encode this CDR3 too. The chain is built from TRBV15 and TRBJ1-4; 9 bases line up with TRBD1. The germline V gene has CDR1 LNHNV and CDR2 YYDKDF (reference sequence). Losses at the gene ends were 2 bases for V and 8 bases for J; bases not matched to a gene: 9. The CDR3 covers 16 residues. CDR3 sequence: CATSRPPGQGVEKLFF. Written as DNA, the CDR3 is TGTGCCACCAGCAGACCCCCGGGACAGGGTGTAGAAAAACTGTTTTTT.

V and J are TRBV6-1 and TRBJ1-3; 8 bases are a match to TRBD1. The CDR3 has 13 amino acids. Germline V gene lookup returns CDR1 MNHNS and CDR2 SASEGT. V shed 5 bases, J shed 8 bases, and the junction held 5 bases outside the gene matches. The CDR3 DNA is TGTGCCAGCAGTCACAGACAGGGGTACACCATATATTTT. It is translated as CASSHRQGYTIYF.

The V call is TRBV7-2, the J call TRBJ2-7, with TRBD1 matching over 10 bases. The CDR3 consists of 15 residues. Germline V lookup: CDR1 SGHTA, CDR2 FQGNSA. V lost 3 bases, J lost 5 bases, and 7 bases stayed unmatched. This CDR3 reads CASSFMGQGMNEQYF. CDR3 DNA sequence: TGTGCCAGCAGCTTCATGGGACAGGGGATGAACGAGCAGTACTTC.

The gene calls are TRBV11-3 and TRBJ2-1, with 7 bases identical to TRBD2. The V and J ends lost 1 base and 7 bases, in that order; junction bases with no gene match: 7. This CDR3 comprises 15 residues. The germline gives CDR1 SGHNT, CDR2 YENEEA. The CDR3 DNA sequence: TGTGCCAGCAGCTTAGCGGGAGGAGAGAGGAATGAGCAGTTCTTC. This translates into CASSLAGGERNEQFF.

The gene calls are TRBV2 and TRBJ1-1, with 8 nucleotides matching TRBD1. Germline V lookup: CDR1 SNHLY, CDR2 FYNNEI. The CDR3 loop spans 15 amino acids. The V segment lost 9 bases and the J segment 2 bases; nucleotides outside the gene matches: 11. DNA for the CDR3: TGTGCCAGTAGCATTAGACAGGGGCTTAACACTGAAGCTTTCTTT. Residues: CASSIRQGLNTEAFF.

V is TRBV18 and J is TRBJ1-5; the D gene is possibly TRBD1 (5 bases). Germline V gene sequence: CDR1 KGHSH, CDR2 LQKENI. This CDR3 contains 15 residues. V was shortened by 3 bases and J by 4 bases, with 13 bases between the two germline ends. The CDR3 region has the DNA TGTGCCAGCTCACCTACCGGGACTAGTAATCAGCCCCAGCATTTT. Its protein product is CASSPTGTSNQPQHF.

This clone has a single count. CDR3 DNA: TGTGCCAGCAGCCCTCCCCGGGACAGGGTTGAAAAACTGTTTTTT. This translates into CASSPPRDRVEKLFF. The chain combines TRBV7-9 with TRBJ1-4, with TRBD1 identical over 9 bases. The CDR3 totals 15 residues. The V gene's germline CDR1 is SEHNR and CDR2 FQNEAQ (reference sequence). V lost 5 bases and J lost 7; bases outside the gene matches: 8.

This chain connects TRBV7-2 to TRBJ2-2; 10 positions agree with TRBD1. Germline values: CDR1 SGHTA, CDR2 FQGNSA. The CDR3 length is 16 residues. V dropped 5 bases and J dropped 2; count of bases not matched to a gene: 5. The CDR3 here is CASSPGTGVNTGELFF. In DNA form, the CDR3 reads TGTGCCAGCAGCCCGGGGACAGGGGTTAACACCGGGGAGCTGTTTTTT.

In the case of this clone: One end of the junction fails to match germline, which may point to a read error. This chain joins TRBV4-3 and TRBJ1-3, with D unclear. The CDR3 length is 14 residues. Germline CDR1 reads LGHNA; CDR2 reads YSLEER. The CDR3 reads CTSSQEAFVNTIYF. For the CDR3, the DNA is TGCACCAGCAGCCAAGAGGCCTTTGTTAACACCATATATTTT.

This chain links TRBV9 with TRBJ2-5, with D unresolved. The V end was cut by 0 bases, the J end by 2 bases, with 14 bases between. There are 16 residues in the CDR3. In germline, CDR1 is SGDLS, CDR2 YYNGEE. The CDR3, as DNA: TGTGCCAGCAGCGTAGGTGCCTCAAACTCTCAAGAGACCCAGTACTTC. It encodes CASSVGASNSQETQYF. The whole variable domain, remainder taken from reference TRBV9 and TRBJ2-5, is DSGVTQTPKHLITATGQRVTLRCSPRSGDLSVYWYQQSLDQGLQFLIQYYNGEERAKGNILERFSAQQFPDLHSELNLSSLELGDSALYFCASSVGASNSQETQYFGPGTRLLVL.

The genes are TRBV4-2 and TRBJ2-1, with D perhaps TRBD1 (6 bases). The CDR3 runs to 15 residues. Trimming took 4 bases from V and 7 from J, leaving 17 bases between them. Germline assignment: CDR1 LGHNA and CDR2 YNFKEQ. The CDR3 bases are TGTGCCAGCAGCCCACCCTCGACAGGTACGAATGAGCAGTTCTTC. Its translation: CASSPPSTGTNEQFF.

This clone was counted a few times. The germline gene is not matched at one end of the junction; a read error may be the cause. V is TRBV2 and J is TRBJ2-2; the match to TRBD1 covers 8 bases. Germline CDR1 and CDR2: SNHLY and FYNNEI. The CDR3 totals 17 residues. CDR3 sequence reads: CASIARGRSANAGELFF. The DNA of the CDR3 is TGTGCCAGCATAGCCAGGGGGCGATCGGCGAACGCCGGGGAGCTGTTTTTT. Combining the CDR3 with reference TRBV2 and TRBJ2-2 gives the whole variable domain EPEVTQTPSHQVTQMGQEVILRCVPISNHLYFYWYRQILGQKVEFLVSFYNNEISEKSEIFDDQFSVERPDGSNFTLKIRSTKLEDSAMYFCASIARGRSANAGELFFGEGSRLTVL.

V and J are TRBV7-2 and TRBJ2-7, with 8 bases fitting TRBD2. V shed 4 bases and J 3 bases; nucleotides not matched to a gene: 11. The CDR3 loop spans 16 amino acids. In germline, CDR1 is SGHTA, CDR2 FQGNSA. The CDR3 region is CASSSTQRRGVYEQYF. For the CDR3, the DNA is TGTGCCAGCAGCTCCACTCAACGGCGGGGGGTCTACGAGCAGTACTTC.

A word on this clone: A junction end diverges from the germline sequence, so it may reflect a read error. The chain employs TRBV30 and TRBJ2-7, with D perhaps TRBD1 (6 bases). The CDR3 consists of 13 residues. Germline CDR1 and CDR2: GTSNPN and SVGIG (reference sequence). CDR3 bases: TGTGCCTGGAGTGTCGGTAAGGGGGACCCACGGCACTTC. Its translation: CAWSVGKGDPRHF.

CDR3 DNA: TGCGCCAGCAGCTTGGCCTGGCGGGGTAGCACAGATACGCAGTATTTT. Translation: CASSLAWRGSTDTQYF. The chain recombines TRBV5-1 with TRBJ2-3; perhaps TRBD2 as D (6 bases). The CDR3 sequence is 16 residues long. Germline CDR1 SGHRS, CDR2 YFSETQ. Trimming pared 0 bases from V and 0 bases from J, leaving 11 bases between.

This clone was found once. The sample holds other DNA sequences that translate to the same CDR3. The chain links TRBV15 to TRBJ2-5, with a possible D match to TRBD2 (5 bases). Germline CDR1 and CDR2: LNHNV and YYDKDF (reference sequence). V was clipped by 0 bases and J by 1 base, with 9 bases between them. CDR3 length: 15 residues. The CDR3 nucleotides read TGTGCCACCAGCAGAGATCCCAGCGGCCAAGAGACCCAGTACTTC. Encoded protein: CATSRDPSGQETQYF.

This chain links TRBV9 with TRBJ1-5, with a tentative D call TRBD1 (5 bases). CDR3 size: 15 residues. The ends were cut back, 0 bases at V and 2 bases at J, with 9 bases in the middle. CDR1 is SGDLS and CDR2 is YYNGEE in the germline V gene. Here the CDR3 DNA reads TGTGCCAGCAGCGTAGATGGACAAGGCAATCAGCCCCAGCATTTT. It is translated as CASSVDGQGNQPQHF.

The chain is built from TRBV7-9 and TRBJ2-1; D might be TRBD1 (6 bases). The CDR3 contains 15 residues. Between the trimmed V and J ends, which lost 2 bases and 8 bases, there was a span of 16 bases. Germline CDR1 SEHNR, CDR2 FQNEAQ (reference sequence). CDR3 amino acids: CASSLQLGTSHEQFF. The CDR3 region has the DNA TGTGCCAGCAGCTTACAATTGGGGACATCCCATGAGCAGTTCTTC.